The clone carrying this TCR beta chain was seen more than once but under ten times. Its specificity is unknown. This sample is part of a study of T cells in Graves' hyperthyroidism and ophthalmopathy. General study findings and limits: Peripheral blood also featured most of the thyroid clonotypes expanded above 0.001.

The CDR3 is made up of 14 amino acids. Trimming shortened V by 3 bases and J by 8 bases, and 14 bases separated the two germline ends. Germline CDR1 MDHEN, CDR2 SYDVKM. Newly diagnosed patients aged 18 to 65 had hyperthyroidism of under 2 months' duration. Amplification of TCR beta CDR3 regions used RNA as the template. First-round RT-PCR targeting the TCR CDR3 was performed with the HTBI primer set. TCRdb re-called the multiplex PCR reads with MiXCR, one entry per CDR3 protein. The sample shows hundreds of thousands of distinct CDR3 sequences, less than 15% of them seen only once. The sequenced sample consisted of blood. This sequence originates from a woman in her late teens or twenties with Graves' hyperthyroidism. The rearrangement joins TRBV28 to TRBJ2-1; a possible D gene is TRBD2 (5 bases). DNA of the CDR3: TGTGCCAGCAGTTTTAGAACTAGGCCCTATGAGCAGTTCTTC. The encoded protein is CASSFRTRPYEQFF.